The sequence of this T cell receptor (beta chain) was determined in a study of T-cell reconstitution after alpha-beta-depleted transplantation in children. The V and J ends lost 3 bases and 0 bases respectively, with 15 bases between them. Germline lookup yields CDR1 DFQATT and CDR2 SNEGSKA (reference sequence). CDR3 length: 16 residues. TCRbeta library preparation incorporated unique molecular identifiers. TCRdb re-called the PCR reads through MiXCR, storing one row per CDR3 protein. The sample has 200,000 to 250,000 distinct CDR3 sequences; roughly a tenth are singletons. This receptor was obtained from a human donor who donated a stem cell graft to a child with acute lymphoblastic leukemia. The J gene is TRBJ1-5, the V gene TRBV20-1; D unclear. Here the sequenced sample was PBMCs from the stem cell graft donor, taken from the stem cell graft. This CDR3 reads CSASTRAAYSNQPQHF. DNA for the CDR3: TGCAGTGCTAGTACCCGGGCAGCTTATAGCAATCAGCCCCAGCATTTT.